This T cell receptor beta chain derives from a study of PD-L1 blockade in urothelial cancer. Measured with immunoSEQ multiplex PCR; TCRdb has only the in-frame clones, and not every one. This sample has some 120,000 clones, with around 88% found just once. Regarding time point: peripheral blood 6 weeks after treatment start. Peripheral blood mononuclear cells were collected from every patient before and during treatment, yielding between 1 and 8 samples per patient. Study conclusions and caveats: A below-median TCR clonality in blood before treatment predicted better survival. The study found that durable-benefit patients expanded tumor-associated blood clones more at 3 weeks.

A note on this clone: Its antigen is not identified.

The sequence was obtained from a man aged 55 to 70 with urothelial cancer. The source material was PBMCs, sampled around atezolizumab (anti-PD-L1) treatment.

CDR3 nucleotides: TGTGCCAGTAGTAGCGACGGGGACGAGCAGTACTTC. Translating gives CASSSDGDEQYF. V gene TRBV19 combines with J gene TRBJ2-7; D possibly corresponds to TRBD2 (5 bases). The germline V and J ends were trimmed by 4 bases and 5 bases, with 9 bases remaining between them. Germline loops: CDR1 LNHDA, CDR2 SQIVND (reference sequence). The CDR3 is 12 residues long.